This T cell receptor (beta chain) was retrieved from a study of cytomegalovirus exposure and HLA in healthy donors. Study information: The study placed 70% to 85% of its 350 to 450 genotyped donors in the Caucasian-associated ancestry cluster. Whole-study findings and limits: What a later analysis showed was that several of the most significant clusters appeared linked to common viral pathogens. A reported reduction in N-insertions relative to the approximately 690-donor mean was seen in an Asian-associated ancestry cluster in a later analysis.

The primer mix had 60 Vbeta and 13 Jbeta primers. Clones were read by immunoSEQ multiplex PCR, and TCRdb kept only the in-frame ones, dropping some. Seen in this sample are some 180,000 clones; the ten most common clones hold about 6.5%. A remark on this clone: Its antigen is as yet unknown.

With 4 bases removed from V and 3 bases from J, the gap between germline ends came to 9 bases. CDR1 and CDR2 (germline): MDHEN, SYDVKM. The CDR3 has 13 amino acids. The sequence came from a man aged 25 to 45 in good health and CMV-seronegative. Specimen: PBMCs. V and J are TRBV28 and TRBJ1-2; possible D gene TRBD1, 6 bases. CDR3: CASSSGQYYGYTF. In DNA, the CDR3 is TGTGCCAGCAGTTCTGGACAGTACTATGGCTACACCTTC.